These 30 T cell receptor beta chains share one sample of origin, sequenced in a study of T cells in localized non-small cell lung cancer. The data were produced by immunoSEQ multiplex PCR, yet TCRdb's version contains in-frame clones alone and is incomplete. Of about 3,500 clones in the sample, under 30% were seen once. The sequences come from lung tumor tissue, collected before any cancer treatment. The origin of the receptors is a male donor aged 60 or over with stage I lung adenocarcinoma.

The J gene is TRBJ2-3, the V gene TRBV19, with a possible D match to TRBD2 (5 bases). V was shortened by 3 bases and J by 3 bases, with 10 bases between the two germline ends. The length of the CDR3 is 14 residues. Germline CDR1 and CDR2: LNHDA and SQIVND (reference sequence). The CDR3, as DNA: TGTGCCAGTAGTATCGGGATTAGGACAGATACGCAGTATTTT. This encodes CASSIGIRTDTQYF.

This chain connects TRBV19 to TRBJ1-2; D gene uncertain. Germline CDR1 is LNHDA and CDR2 is SQIVND (reference sequence). The CDR3 totals 14 residues. The ends were cut back, 0 bases at V and 5 bases at J, with 10 bases in the middle. CDR3 sequence (DNA): TGTGCCAGTAGTATAGATATGGGGTGGTATGGCTACACCTTC. It specifies CASSIDMGWYGYTF.

This chain uses TRBV11-3 with TRBJ1-2, with no clear D. This CDR3 contains 14 residues. CDR1 is SGHNT, CDR2 YENEEA, per germline. Trimming shortened V by 4 bases and J by 4 bases, and 13 bases separated the two germline ends. The CDR3 coding sequence is TGTGCCAGCAGCTCCGGTACGGGGTTCTATGGCTACACCTTC. Translation gives CASSSGTGFYGYTF. Full variable domain (outside the CDR3, taken from reference TRBV11-3 and TRBJ1-2): EAGVVQSPRYKIIEKKQPVAFWCNPISGHNTLYWYLQNLGQGPELLIRYENEEAVDDSQLPKDRFSAERLKGVDSTLKIQPAELGDSAVYLCASSSGTGFYGYTFGSGTRLTVV.

The chain carries TRBV30 and TRBJ2-5, with 11 nucleotides matching TRBD1. The CDR3 is 15 residues long. The germline V gene encodes CDR1 GTSNPN and CDR2 SVGIG (reference sequence). Trimming took 5 bases from V and 1 from J; bases not matched to a gene: 6. CDR3 bases: TGTGCCTGGCAACGGGACAGGGGGGCCCAAGAGACCCAGTACTTC. Translated, it gives CAWQRDRGAQETQYF.

The chain is built from TRBV6-8 and TRBJ1-1, with 9 positions matching TRBD1. CDR3 length equals 17 residues. CDR1 and CDR2 from the germline V gene are MNHGY and SAAAGT. Trimming took 5 bases from V and 6 from J; bases not matched to a gene: 16. The DNA for the CDR3 is TGTGCCAGCAGTACCGCGGGACAGGGCCGGAGGGAATCTGAAGCTTTCTTT. It specifies CASSTAGQGRRESEAFF.

This clone has a handful of counts. This chain connects TRBV9 to TRBJ2-2; D unresolved. The CDR3 spans 16 residues. Trimming took 0 bases from V and 0 from J, leaving 9 bases between them. Germline loops: CDR1 SGDLS, CDR2 YYNGEE. CDR3 DNA sequence: TGTGCCAGCAGCGTAGCTACCGGGTCGAACACCGGGGAGCTGTTTTTT. Translation: CASSVATGSNTGELFF.

This clone was seen only a few times. The rearrangement joins TRBV6-8 to TRBJ1-1; 9 bases are a match to TRBD1. The CDR3 runs to 14 residues. The V segment lost 10 bases and the J segment 1 base; nucleotides outside the gene matches: 7. CDR1 and CDR2 from the germline V gene are MNHGY and SAAAGT. Written as DNA, the CDR3 is TGTGCCACCCCCAGGACAGGGGCGAACACTGAAGCTTTCTTT. Protein: CATPRTGANTEAFF.

By share, this clone counts as large. The genes are TRBV7-2 and TRBJ1-1; D remains ambiguous. The germline CDR1 and CDR2 sequences are SGHTA and FQGNSA. Trimming stripped 4 bases from V and 2 bases from J, with 8 bases between. This CDR3 contains 13 residues. The CDR3 sequence is CASSSTPNTEAFF. The CDR3 bases are TGTGCCAGCAGCTCGACACCTAACACTGAAGCTTTCTTT.

The chain employs TRBV18 and TRBJ2-5; TRBD1 aligns across 12 bases. Germline CDR1 KGHSH, CDR2 LQKENI. With 2 bases clipped from V and 5 bases from J, the junction kept 6 bases outside the gene matches. CDR3 size: 16 residues. The DNA of the CDR3 is TGTGCCAGCTCACCATTGGGACAGGGGGCGAGGGAGACCCAGTACTTC. Encoded protein: CASSPLGQGARETQYF.

In its sample, this clone ranks as large (0.1 to 1%). V is TRBV28 and J is TRBJ2-7; 8 bases match TRBD1. Trimming cost V 6 bases and J 8 bases; bases outside gene matches: 9. This CDR3 is built from 13 residues. Germline values: CDR1 MDHEN, CDR2 SYDVKM. CDR3 coding DNA: TGTGCCAGCAGCCCCGGGGACAGGCCACAGCAGTACTTC. It translates to CASSPGDRPQQYF. The full variable domain, with the rest looked up from reference TRBV28 and TRBJ2-7, is DVKVTQSSRYLVKRTGEKVFLECVQDMDHENMFWYRQDPGLGLRLIYFSYDVKMKEKGDIPEGYSVSREKKERFSLILESASTNQTSMYLCASSPGDRPQQYFGPGTRLTVT.

The chain uses TRBV29-1 and TRBJ2-1; 7 bases match TRBD1. V gave up 5 bases and J gave up 4 bases; unmatched junction bases: 8. Germline assignment: CDR1 SQVTM and CDR2 ANQGSEA. The CDR3 length is 14 residues. The chain's CDR3 is CSVSGTDRYNEQFF. DNA of the CDR3: TGCAGCGTTTCTGGGACAGACCGTTACAATGAGCAGTTCTTC.

Judged by abundance, this clone is medium-sized. The genes are TRBV11-3 and TRBJ1-1; D is perhaps TRBD1 (5 bases). Deletions cut 2 bases from V and 5 bases from J, with 12 bases between. The CDR3 covers 14 residues. Germline CDR1 and CDR2: SGHNT and YENEEA. The CDR3 coding sequence is TGTGCCAGCAGCTTAAGGGGCGGTGGAACTGAAGCTTTCTTT. Translating gives CASSLRGGGTEAFF.

The table lists this clone with a few counts. This rearrangement joins TRBV15 to TRBJ1-2, with a tentative D call TRBD1 (5 bases). CDR1 is LNHNV, CDR2 YYDKDF, per germline (reference sequence). The germline V and J ends were trimmed by 1 base and 5 bases, with 14 bases remaining between them. The CDR3 runs 15 residues. The DNA for the CDR3 is TGTGCCACCAGCAGAGGGGACGGACAATTTTATGGCTACACCTTC. Its protein is CATSRGDGQFYGYTF.

This clone was seen a handful of times. The chain combines TRBV15 with TRBJ2-2; 7 bases agree with TRBD2. Looked up from germline, CDR1 is LNHNV and CDR2 is YYDKDF (reference sequence). J was trimmed by 1 base and V by 0 bases; bases with no gene match: 8. There are 18 residues in the CDR3. The CDR3 DNA sequence: TGTGCCACCAGCAGAGAGCCCCCCCGCGGGGGGAACACCGGGGAGCTGTTTTTT. Translation gives CATSREPPRGGNTGELFF. The whole variable domain, remainder taken from reference TRBV15 and TRBJ2-2, is DAMVIQNPRYQVTQFGKPVTLSCSQTLNHNVMYWYQQKSSQAPKLLFHYYDKDFNNEADTPDNFQSRRPNTSFCFLDIRSPGLGDTAMYLCATSREPPRGGNTGELFFGEGSRLTVL.

The table lists this clone with a few counts. This chain joins TRBV19 and TRBJ1-1; D is unresolved. Germline V gives CDR1 LNHDA, CDR2 SQIVND (reference sequence). The CDR3 runs to 13 residues. V lost 5 bases to trimming and J lost 1 base, with 8 bases between them. Here the CDR3 DNA reads TGTGCCAGTAGTGTGGACTGGAACACTGAAGCTTTCTTT. Translation: CASSVDWNTEAFF.

V usage is TRBV7-1 and J usage is TRBJ2-3; D tentatively fits TRBD1 or TRBD2 (5 bases each). TRBV7-1 is marked as an open reading frame, function uncertain. This CDR3 is built from 14 residues. With 5 bases removed from V and 2 bases from J, the gap between germline ends came to 11 bases. Here the CDR3 DNA reads TGTGCCAGCAGCCCAGTGGGACCCACAGATACGCAGTATTTT. Its protein is CASSPVGPTDTQYF.

By share, this clone counts as medium-sized. This chain connects TRBV11-3 to TRBJ1-2; D is ambiguous. V dropped 3 bases and J dropped 5 bases, with 13 bases sitting between them. The CDR3 runs to 14 residues. Looked up from germline, CDR1 is SGHNT and CDR2 is YENEEA. This CDR3 reads CASSFVNREYGYTF. CDR3 coding DNA: TGTGCCAGCAGCTTTGTAAACAGAGAGTATGGCTACACCTTC.

This clone was seen a handful of times. The CDR3 spells CASSVVGEGLADPDTQYF. The CDR3 nucleotides are TGTGCCAGCAGCGTAGTGGGAGAGGGGCTAGCGGACCCAGATACGCAGTATTTT. This chain uses TRBV9 with TRBJ2-3, with TRBD2 matching over 7 bases. This CDR3 contains 18 residues. V lost 0 bases and J lost 4; bases outside the gene matches: 14. Germline CDR1 and CDR2: SGDLS and YYNGEE. The full variable domain, in which reference TRBV9 and TRBJ2-3 provide the parts outside the CDR3, is DSGVTQTPKHLITATGQRVTLRCSPRSGDLSVYWYQQSLDQGLQFLIQYYNGEERAKGNILERFSAQQFPDLHSELNLSSLELGDSALYFCASSVVGEGLADPDTQYFGPGTRLTVL.

This clone is judged medium-sized (0.01 to 0.1%). V usage is TRBV28 and J usage is TRBJ2-7; no reliable D call. The CDR3 sequence is 13 residues long. With 3 bases removed from V and 7 bases from J, the gap between germline ends came to 13 bases. Germline assignment: CDR1 MDHEN and CDR2 SYDVKM. The CDR3 is CASSFSSSEEQYF. The DNA for the CDR3 is TGTGCCAGCAGTTTCTCTTCTTCCGAGGAGCAGTACTTC.

The chain links TRBV5-1 to TRBJ1-5; D not certain. The V end lost 0 bases, the J end lost 0 bases, and 10 bases lay between the germline ends. CDR1 SGHRS and CDR2 YFSETQ come from the germline V gene. The CDR3 totals 16 residues. The CDR3 here is CASSLGSLDSNQPQHF. CDR3 nucleotide sequence: TGCGCCAGCAGCTTGGGTTCCCTCGATAGCAATCAGCCCCAGCATTTT.

This chain joins TRBV11-3 and TRBJ1-5; D is perhaps TRBD1 (5 bases). The CDR3 totals 15 residues. Germline V lookup: CDR1 SGHNT, CDR2 YENEEA. With 5 bases removed from V and 7 bases from J, the gap between germline ends came to 18 bases. CDR3 amino acids: CASSPEGVRGQPQHF. The CDR3 bases are TGTGCCAGCAGCCCAGAAGGGGTCCGGGGGCAGCCCCAGCATTTT.

This clone is medium-sized (0.01 to 0.1%). V usage is TRBV11-3 and J usage is TRBJ2-1; weak D call: TRBD2 (5 bases). Between the trimmed V and J ends, which lost 3 bases and 1 base, there was a span of 13 bases. From germline, CDR1 is SGHNT and CDR2 YENEEA. This CDR3 comprises 16 residues. This chain's CDR3 is CASSLGSGQSYNEQFF. The CDR3 DNA is TGTGCCAGCAGCTTGGGGAGCGGTCAATCCTACAATGAGCAGTTCTTC.

This chain joins TRBV18 and TRBJ2-5, with D tentatively TRBD2 (5 bases). The germline V gene encodes CDR1 KGHSH and CDR2 LQKENI. The CDR3 spans 15 residues. V lost 0 bases, J lost 1 base, and 9 bases lay in between. CDR3 in DNA: TGTGCCAGCTCACCACCTCGGGGATTCCAAGAGACCCAGTACTTC. Residues: CASSPPRGFQETQYF.

V usage is TRBV9 and J usage is TRBJ2-1, with D perhaps TRBD2 (6 bases). Germline V gene lookup returns CDR1 SGDLS and CDR2 YYNGEE. The V and J ends lost 0 bases and 6 bases respectively, with 19 bases between them. The CDR3 has 17 amino acids. The chain's CDR3 is CASSVDVGRGTGNEQFF. The CDR3, as DNA: TGTGCCAGCAGCGTAGATGTGGGACGGGGGACGGGCAATGAGCAGTTCTTC.

V gene TRBV30 combines with J gene TRBJ1-1; TRBD1 might be the D (5 bases). Trimming removed 0 bases from V and 1 base from J, with 12 bases in between. This CDR3 region has 15 residues. Germline V CDR1 and CDR2: GTSNPN, SVGIG (reference sequence). Here the CDR3 reads CAWSVRFTGNTEAFF. The CDR3 DNA reads as TGTGCCTGGAGTGTACGTTTTACAGGGAACACTGAAGCTTTCTTT.

This clone was seen more than once but under ten times. This rearrangement joins TRBV29-1 to TRBJ1-1; D possibly corresponds to TRBD1 (5 bases). The CDR3 has 13 amino acids. Germline loops: CDR1 SQVTM, CDR2 ANQGSEA. V lost 7 bases and J lost 3, with 15 bases in between. CDR3 DNA: TGCAGCGCCTCCAGGGATATGGACACTGAAGCTTTCTTT. Translated: CSASRDMDTEAFF.

This clone came up a few times. The rearrangement joins TRBV6-8 to TRBJ1-5; D not certain. CDR1 and CDR2 from the germline V gene are MNHGY and SAAAGT. The CDR3 spans 15 residues. V dropped 5 bases and J dropped 1 base, with 12 bases sitting between them. The CDR3 DNA reads TGTGCCAGCAGTGTAGGACCAGGAAGCAATCAGCCCCAGCATTTT. Protein sequence: CASSVGPGSNQPQHF.

This clone was observed a few times. The chain joins TRBV11-3 to TRBJ1-2; no definite D call. Germline-derived CDR1 and CDR2 are SGHNT and YENEEA. The CDR3 consists of 14 residues. V gave up 5 bases and J gave up 7 bases, with 17 bases separating them. The CDR3 coding sequence is TGTGCCAGCAGCCCCCGGGCGTCTTCTTCTGGCTACACCTTC. It is translated as CASSPRASSSGYTF. Full variable domain (remainder filled in from reference TRBV11-3 and TRBJ1-2): EAGVVQSPRYKIIEKKQPVAFWCNPISGHNTLYWYLQNLGQGPELLIRYENEEAVDDSQLPKDRFSAERLKGVDSTLKIQPAELGDSAVYLCASSPRASSSGYTFGSGTRLTVV.

The V gene is TRBV28, the J gene TRBJ2-1, with TRBD2 identical over 11 bases. Losses at the gene ends were 6 bases for V and 3 bases for J; bases not matched to a gene: 7. CDR3 length: 16 amino acids. The germline V gene encodes CDR1 MDHEN and CDR2 SYDVKM. CDR3 region: CASSLHLAGGYNEQFF. DNA of the CDR3: TGTGCCAGCAGCCTACACCTAGCGGGAGGCTACAATGAGCAGTTCTTC.

This chain links TRBV10-2 with TRBJ1-3; possibly TRBD1 for D (6 bases). There are 14 residues in the CDR3. Germline values: CDR1 WSHSY, CDR2 SAAADI. Trimming stripped 6 bases from V and 8 bases from J, with 17 bases between. The CDR3 DNA reads as TGCGCCAGCAGAGACACAGGGCGTGAGGACACCATATATTTT. Its translation: CASRDTGREDTIYF.